The 15 T cell receptor beta chains reported below all come from one sample, sequenced in a study of blood T cell repertoires in COVID-19. Produced via immunoSEQ multiplex PCR; TCRdb's table is partial and in-frame only. This table has 250,000 or so clones, approximately 84% appearing once. The sequenced material came from PBMCs or T cells enriched from blood (not recorded which). These receptors were collected from a woman in her fifties or sixties who had been exposed to COVID-19.

The chain has TRBV29-1 and TRBJ1-3; D possibly corresponds to TRBD1 (6 bases). V dropped 6 bases and J dropped 1 base, with 16 bases sitting between them. Germline V lookup: CDR1 SQVTM, CDR2 ANQGSEA. The CDR3 loop spans 15 amino acids. CDR3 protein: CSVGGGGGSGNTIYF. In DNA form, the CDR3 reads TGCAGCGTCGGCGGGGGCGGGGGTTCTGGAAACACCATATATTTT. The full variable domain, completed using reference TRBV29-1 and TRBJ1-3, is SAVISQKPSRDICQRGTSLTIQCQVDSQVTMMFWYRQQPGQSLTLIATANQGSEATYESGFVIDKFPISRPNLTFSTLTVSNMSPEDSSIYLCSVGGGGGSGNTIYFGEGSWLTVV.

The rearrangement uses TRBV28 and TRBJ1-1; D remains ambiguous. Germline CDR1 and CDR2: MDHEN and SYDVKM. V shed 5 bases and J shed 0 bases, with 13 bases lying between them. The CDR3 totals 15 residues. For the CDR3, the DNA is TGTGCCAGCAGTCCCGATGAGTTTTTGAACACTGAAGCTTTCTTT. This gives the protein CASSPDEFLNTEAFF. The whole variable domain, remainder taken from reference TRBV28 and TRBJ1-1, is DVKVTQSSRYLVKRTGEKVFLECVQDMDHENMFWYRQDPGLGLRLIYFSYDVKMKEKGDIPEGYSVSREKKERFSLILESASTNQTSMYLCASSPDEFLNTEAFFGQGTRLTVV.

This chain uses TRBV5-6 with TRBJ2-3; 9 bases match TRBD1. The germline gives CDR1 SGHDT, CDR2 YYEEEE. This CDR3 is built from 17 residues. V shed 1 base, J shed 0 bases, and the junction held 6 bases outside the gene matches. DNA for the CDR3: TGTGCCAGCAGCTTGTCAACCGGGACAGGGAGCACAGATACGCAGTATTTT. Its translation: CASSLSTGTGSTDTQYF. Filled out from reference TRBV5-6 and TRBJ2-3, the complete variable domain reads DAGVTQSPTHLIKTRGQQVTLRCSPKSGHDTVSWYQQALGQGPQFIFQYYEEEERQRGNFPDRFSGHQFPNYSSELNVNALLLGDSALYLCASSLSTGTGSTDTQYFGPGTRLTVL.

The chain couples TRBV28 to TRBJ2-1; TRBD2 might be the D (5 bases). Germline V gene data show CDR1 as MDHEN and CDR2 as SYDVKM. The CDR3 runs 17 residues. Trimming took off 6 bases at V and 0 bases at J, with 18 bases between the two ends. CDR3 sequence (DNA): TGTGCCAGCAGCTCACTCAGCGGCGTATCCTCCTACAATGAGCAGTTCTTC. This translates into CASSSLSGVSSYNEQFF.

The V call is TRBV5-4, the J call TRBJ1-4; D remains unclear. In germline, CDR1 is SGHNT, CDR2 YYREEE (reference sequence). Trimming pared 3 bases from V and 6 bases from J, leaving 9 bases between. The CDR3 runs to 13 residues. The CDR3 loop reads CASSSPGDEKLFF. The DNA for the CDR3 is TGTGCCAGCAGCTCTCCCGGGGATGAAAAACTGTTTTTT.

This chain links TRBV18 with TRBJ1-4; no clear D. The CDR3 has 14 amino acids. Germline V gives CDR1 KGHSH, CDR2 LQKENI. Trimming shortened V by 3 bases and J by 4 bases, and 9 bases separated the two germline ends. In DNA, the CDR3 is TGTGCCAGCTCACCGGGAGTTATTAATGAAAAACTGTTTTTT. It encodes CASSPGVINEKLFF.

This clone appeared once. The chain carries TRBV10-3 and TRBJ1-5, with TRBD1 identical over 8 bases. The trim removed 6 bases at V and 3 bases at J, leaving 4 bases unmatched. Germline-derived CDR1 and CDR2 are ENHRY and SYGVKD. The CDR3 has 14 residues. The CDR3, as DNA: TGTGCCATCAGGGGGACAGGTCACAATCAGCCCCAGCATTTT. It translates to CAIRGTGHNQPQHF.

As regards this clone: At the DNA level, this CDR3 is encoded by other sequences in the same sample as well. The V and J genes are TRBV19 and TRBJ2-2, with 11 bases that match TRBD2. Germline V CDR1 and CDR2: LNHDA, SQIVND (reference sequence). Trimming removed 2 bases from V and 5 bases from J; junction bases left unmatched: 4. The CDR3 spans 16 residues. Written as DNA, the CDR3 is TGTGCCAGTAGTATAACTCGACTAGCGGGGACCGGGGAGCTGTTTTTT. It yields the protein CASSITRLAGTGELFF.

The chain links TRBV18 to TRBJ2-5; maybe TRBD1 (6 bases). Per germline, CDR1 KGHSH and CDR2 LQKENI. Trimming pared 6 bases from V and 2 bases from J, leaving 16 bases between. The CDR3 loop spans 15 amino acids. The CDR3 nucleotides are TGTGCCAGCTCCCTAGCCGGGACAACACAAGAGACCCAGTACTTC. This encodes CASSLAGTTQETQYF.

The chain recombines TRBV6-4 with TRBJ2-1, with a weak D call TRBD2 (6 bases). Germline values: CDR1 MRHNA, CDR2 SNTAGT. V was trimmed by 2 bases and J by 6 bases, leaving 14 bases between them. This CDR3 has 15 amino acids. The DNA of the CDR3 is TGTGCCAGCAGTGACGTGGGACTGAGCATCAATGAGCAGTTCTTC. It yields the protein CASSDVGLSINEQFF.

The chain employs TRBV30 and TRBJ1-3; 9 bases align to TRBD1. J was trimmed by 4 bases and V by 4 bases; bases with no gene match: 5. Germline lookup yields CDR1 GTSNPN and CDR2 SVGIG (reference sequence). The length of the CDR3 is 14 residues. CDR3 protein: CAWNSGTGGNTIYF. The CDR3, as DNA: TGTGCCTGGAATTCCGGGACAGGGGGAAACACCATATATTTT.

This rearrangement joins TRBV10-3 to TRBJ1-4; D remains unclear. The CDR3 extends over 12 amino acids. V lost 8 bases to trimming and J lost 8 bases, with 12 bases between them. Germline values: CDR1 ENHRY, CDR2 SYGVKD. CDR3 region: CAIGSGGEKLFF. CDR3 coding DNA: TGTGCCATCGGGTCCGGAGGGGAAAAACTGTTTTTT.

This rearrangement joins TRBV4-3 to TRBJ2-3; perhaps TRBD2 as D (6 bases). V lost 4 bases, J lost 2 bases, and 22 bases lay in between. Germline V gene data show CDR1 as LGHNA and CDR2 as YSLEER. The CDR3 spans 18 residues. The CDR3: CASSPNRLADDNTDTQYF. Written as DNA, the CDR3 is TGCGCCAGCAGCCCCAATCGCTTAGCGGACGATAACACAGATACGCAGTATTTT.

The V gene is TRBV4-3, the J gene TRBJ2-1; 7 nucleotides line up with TRBD2. CDR3 length: 15 amino acids. The ends lost 0 bases at V and 4 bases at J; junction bases unmatched: 3. The V gene's germline CDR1 is LGHNA and CDR2 YSLEER. In DNA, the CDR3 is TGCGCCAGCAGCCAAGAGGGAGGGGAGTACAATGAGCAGTTCTTC. Residues: CASSQEGGEYNEQFF.

Here the CDR3 DNA reads TGTGCCAGCAGCTCCATCAGGGGACAGCAGTACTTC. It translates to CASSSIRGQQYF. This chain links TRBV7-2 with TRBJ2-7; possible D gene TRBD1, 6 bases. Germline CDR1 is SGHTA and CDR2 is FQGNSA. This CDR3 spans 12 amino acids. Trimming removed 4 bases at V and 8 bases at J, with 12 bases between.